This T cell receptor (beta chain) was found in a study of T cell changes during pregnancy in multiple sclerosis. The data were produced by immunoSEQ multiplex PCR, yet TCRdb's version contains in-frame clones alone and is incomplete. The data show tens of thousands of clones, around 90% seen once. This clone was seen only once. This sample comprised CD8+ T cells from peripheral blood mononuclear cells, obtained in the third trimester of pregnancy. The source of this sequence is a female donor with multiple sclerosis, enrolled in a pregnancy study.

Here the CDR3 DNA reads TGTGCCAGCAGTTTAGGGACAGGGAGGGCCGGCGAGCAGTACTTC. Amino acid sequence: CASSLGTGRAGEQYF. The J gene is TRBJ2-7, the V gene TRBV28; 9 positions agree with TRBD1. Germline V lookup: CDR1 MDHEN, CDR2 SYDVKM. V was clipped by 2 bases and J by 6 bases; unmatched bases: 8. CDR3 size: 15 residues.